This TCR beta chain was recovered during a study of blood T cell repertoires in COVID-19. Trimming cost V 5 bases and J 2 bases; bases outside gene matches: 2. Germline V gene lookup returns CDR1 MDHEN and CDR2 SYDVKM. The CDR3 length is 14 residues. Under the authors' procedure: Amplified reference gene primers provided the basis for estimating nucleated cell counts. Using immunoSEQ multiplex PCR, the repertoire was profiled, and TCRdb retains in-frame clones only, with some absent. That table supplies the V and J calls and clone size; D and trimming were determined from the DNA. The top ten hold 10% to 12% of the sample, which has over 110,000 clones, 87% seen once.

The chain is built from TRBV28 and TRBJ1-5; TRBD1 aligns across 8 bases. This clonotype was sampled from a man between 60 and 70 years old who had recovered from COVID-19. Sequenced material: PBMCs or T cells enriched from blood (not recorded which). CDR3 nucleotides: TGTGCCAGCAGTACAGGGGGTCGCAATCAGCCCCAGCATTTT. It yields the protein CASSTGGRNQPQHF.